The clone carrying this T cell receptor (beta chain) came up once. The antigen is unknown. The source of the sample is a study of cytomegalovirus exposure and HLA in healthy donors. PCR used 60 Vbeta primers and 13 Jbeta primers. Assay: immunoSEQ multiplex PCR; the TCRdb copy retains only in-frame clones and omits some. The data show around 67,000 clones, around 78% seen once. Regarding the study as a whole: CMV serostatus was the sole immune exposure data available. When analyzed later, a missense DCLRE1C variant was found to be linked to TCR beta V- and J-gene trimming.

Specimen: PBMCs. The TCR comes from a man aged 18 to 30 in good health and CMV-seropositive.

The chain's CDR3 is CASSYLRGGERYGYTF. CDR3 nucleotides: TGTGCCAGCAGTTACCTAAGGGGCGGGGAGCGCTATGGCTACACCTTC. The chain joins TRBV6-5 to TRBJ1-2; TRBD1 is a possible D gene (5 bases). The V and J ends lost 2 bases and 4 bases respectively, with 17 bases between them. The germline gives CDR1 MNHEY, CDR2 SVGAGI. There are 16 residues in the CDR3.